Presented here are 23 T cell receptor beta chains from one specimen sequenced in a study of T cells in localized non-small cell lung cancer. Using immunoSEQ multiplex PCR, the repertoire was profiled, and TCRdb retains in-frame clones only, with some absent. This sample has 70,000 to 75,000 clones, with approximately 84% found just once. The material sequenced was peripheral blood, taken before any cancer treatment. The receptor source for this set is a female donor aged 60 or older with stage I lung adenocarcinoma.

The chain recombines TRBV18 with TRBJ2-2, with a possible D match to TRBD2 (5 bases). From germline, CDR1 is KGHSH and CDR2 LQKENI. This CDR3 is 16 amino acids long. V was trimmed by 1 base and J by 7 bases, leaving 16 bases between them. CDR3 nucleotide sequence: TGTGCCAGCTCACCACTGAGGGAGTCTAGTGGCGGGGAGCTGTTTTTT. Protein product: CASSPLRESSGGELFF.

The CDR3 nucleotides read TGTGCCAGCTCACCGCCACTAGCGGAGAACACCGGGGAGCTGTTTTTT. It translates to CASSPPLAENTGELFF. The gene calls are TRBV18 and TRBJ2-2; 8 nucleotides agree with TRBD2. The ends lost 3 bases at V and 1 base at J; junction bases unmatched: 4. Germline CDR1 reads KGHSH; CDR2 reads LQKENI. There are 16 residues in the CDR3.

The J gene is TRBJ2-1, the V gene TRBV29-1, with D tentatively TRBD2 (6 bases). V dropped 2 bases and J dropped 0 bases, with 17 bases sitting between them. CDR3 length equals 17 residues. The germline CDR1 and CDR2 sequences are SQVTM and ANQGSEA. DNA for the CDR3: TGCAGCGTTGAATTCGGGGGAGTTTCGAGCTCCTACAATGAGCAGTTCTTC. Its protein product is CSVEFGGVSSSYNEQFF.

CDR3 protein: CAISESHGQGYNEQFF. The CDR3 nucleotides read TGTGCCATCAGTGAGTCCCACGGACAGGGATACAATGAGCAGTTCTTC. The chain joins TRBV10-3 to TRBJ2-1, with 8 bases matching TRBD1. Trimming removed 0 bases from V and 4 bases from J; junction bases left unmatched: 5. The CDR3 is 16 residues long. Germline-derived CDR1 and CDR2 are ENHRY and SYGVKD.

In its sample, this clone was seen a few times. The CDR3 protein is CASSRDPLPNTEAFF. As DNA, the CDR3 is TGCGCCAGCAGTCGGGACCCCTTGCCGAACACTGAAGCTTTCTTT. The genes are TRBV5-1 and TRBJ1-1; perhaps TRBD1 as D (5 bases). The CDR3 extends over 15 amino acids. CDR1 is SGHRS, CDR2 YFSETQ, per germline. V lost 5 bases and J lost 1, with 15 bases in between.

The chain links TRBV21-1 to TRBJ2-1; the table's D call, TRBD1, was not checked against the DNA. TRBV21-1 represents a pseudogene. This CDR3 region has 17 residues. The CDR3 DNA sequence: TGTGCCAGCAGCAAAGTGGCCGGGACAGGAAGATACAATGAGCAGTTCTTC. This encodes CASSKVAGTGRYNEQFF.

This clone was counted a single time. The rearrangement uses TRBV19 and TRBJ1-6; D may be TRBD1 (6 bases). The V and J ends lost 2 bases and 8 bases respectively, with 10 bases between them. CDR1 and CDR2 from the germline V gene are LNHDA and SQIVND (reference sequence). The CDR3 loop spans 14 amino acids. The CDR3 spells CASSIQGTHSPLHF. In nucleotides, the CDR3 is TGTGCCAGTAGTATACAGGGGACCCATTCACCCCTCCACTTT.

This chain joins TRBV14 and TRBJ2-7; tentatively, D is TRBD2 (6 bases). CDR1 SGHDN and CDR2 FVKESK come from the germline V gene. V lost 8 bases to trimming and J lost 5 bases, with 16 bases between them. There are 13 residues in the CDR3. The CDR3 loop reads CASGWSRGDEQYF. In DNA form, the CDR3 reads TGTGCCAGCGGGTGGTCGCGGGGCGACGAGCAGTACTTC.

J is TRBJ1-1 and V is TRBV28, with D perhaps matching TRBD1 (6 bases). Germline CDR1 reads MDHEN; CDR2 reads SYDVKM. V dropped 1 base and J dropped 3 bases, with 15 bases sitting between them. This CDR3 spans 16 amino acids. The CDR3 DNA sequence: TGTGCCAGCAGTTTATTCGGCGGGGGCACCGACACTGAAGCTTTCTTT. Translating it yields CASSLFGGGTDTEAFF.

This chain links TRBV4-1 with TRBJ2-1; weak D call: TRBD2 (6 bases). The CDR3 runs to 14 residues. Germline-derived CDR1 and CDR2 are MGHRA and YSYEKL. The ends were cut back, 2 bases at V and 5 bases at J, with 10 bases in the middle. Written as DNA, the CDR3 is TGCGCCAGCAGCCAACTAGCGAGAAACAATGAGCAGTTCTTC. This sequence encodes CASSQLARNNEQFF.

The gene calls are TRBV4-1 and TRBJ2-5; 10 nucleotides agree with TRBD1. This CDR3 contains 16 residues. Germline trimming cut 1 base from V and 6 bases from J; bases unmatched to any gene: 8. The germline V gene encodes CDR1 MGHRA and CDR2 YSYEKL. In nucleotides, the CDR3 is TGCGCCAGCAGCCAAGGGTTGACAGGGGGCGCGAAGACCCAGTACTTC. Amino acid sequence: CASSQGLTGGAKTQYF.

CDR3 in amino acids: CASSSTSGGRETQYF. The CDR3 DNA is TGTGCCAGCAGTTCGACTAGCGGGGGGAGGGAGACCCAGTACTTC. This rearrangement joins TRBV6-5 to TRBJ2-5; TRBD2 agrees at 13 bases. There are 15 residues in the CDR3. Germline V lookup: CDR1 MNHEY, CDR2 SVGAGI. The junction had 4 bases not matched to a gene; V was cut back by 4 bases and J by 5 bases.

CDR3 sequence reads: CASSPHVGTSLTDTQYF. The DNA for the CDR3 is TGTGCCAGCAGCCCACACGTTGGGACTAGCTTGACAGATACGCAGTATTTT. V is TRBV9 and J is TRBJ2-3; 9 nucleotides agree with TRBD2. The V and J ends lost 4 bases and 3 bases, in that order; junction bases with no gene match: 12. There are 17 residues in the CDR3. The V gene's germline CDR1 is SGDLS and CDR2 YYNGEE. Combining the CDR3 with reference TRBV9 and TRBJ2-3 gives the whole variable domain DSGVTQTPKHLITATGQRVTLRCSPRSGDLSVYWYQQSLDQGLQFLIQYYNGEERAKGNILERFSAQQFPDLHSELNLSSLELGDSALYFCASSPHVGTSLTDTQYFGPGTRLTVL.

The V call is TRBV6-6, the J call TRBJ2-7, with TRBD2 matching over 10 bases. V dropped 8 bases and J dropped 3; count of bases not matched to a gene: 4. CDR3 size: 13 residues. Germline V gene data show CDR1 as MNHNY and CDR2 as SVGAGI (reference sequence). For the CDR3, the DNA is TGTGCCAGCCAAAAGCGGGAGGGCTACGAGCAGTACTTC. This codes for CASQKREGYEQYF.

This chain connects TRBV7-9 to TRBJ2-1; possibly TRBD2 for D (5 bases). The V gene's germline CDR1 is SEHNR and CDR2 FQNEAQ (reference sequence). V shed 4 bases and J shed 10 bases, with 11 bases lying between them. The CDR3 extends over 12 amino acids. The CDR3 coding sequence is TGTGCCAGCAGCTCTGGGAGAGGGGAGCAGTTCTTC. Translation: CASSSGRGEQFF. The whole variable domain, remainder taken from reference TRBV7-9 and TRBJ2-1, is DTGVSQNPRHKITKRGQNVTFRCDPISEHNRLYWYRQTLGQGPEFLTYFQNEAQLEKSRLLSDRFSAERPKGSFSTLEIQRTEQGDSAMYLCASSSGRGEQFFGPGTRLTVL.

A few counts support this clone. The V and J genes are TRBV6-1 and TRBJ2-5, with 9 bases identical to TRBD1. CDR3 length equals 13 residues. The V and J ends lost 5 bases and 6 bases, in that order; junction bases with no gene match: 4. Germline V gene lookup returns CDR1 MNHNS and CDR2 SASEGT. The CDR3 DNA follows: TGTGCCAGCAGTCTACAGGGGGCGCAGACCCAGTACTTC. This codes for CASSLQGAQTQYF.

The rearrangement uses TRBV5-6 and TRBJ2-1; the D is unclear. Trimming pared 1 base from V and 5 bases from J, leaving 7 bases between. Per the germline V gene, CDR1 is SGHDT and CDR2 is YYEEEE. CDR3 length equals 13 residues. In DNA form, the CDR3 reads TGTGCCAGCAGCTTGATGGCCGACAATGAGCAGTTCTTC. Translation: CASSLMADNEQFF.

Concerning this clone itself: At one of its ends the junction is not consistent with the germline gene, which may arise from a read error. V and J are TRBV15 and TRBJ2-3; TRBD1 or TRBD2 may be the D gene (6 bases each). The CDR3 spans 16 residues. The V gene's germline CDR1 is LNHNV and CDR2 YYDKDF (reference sequence). The CDR3, as DNA: TGTGCCACCGGCAGAGATGCCGGAGGGGGGTGGGATACGCAGTATTTT. Amino acids: CATGRDAGGGWDTQYF.

The rearrangement links TRBV7-2 to TRBJ1-5; 7 positions match TRBD1. Germline V gene lookup returns CDR1 SGHTA and CDR2 FQGNSA. V dropped 2 bases and J dropped 6; count of bases not matched to a gene: 10. The length of the CDR3 is 16 residues. The CDR3 DNA sequence: TGTGCCAGCAGCTTACTGTCAGGGGGAGGCAGTCAGCCCCAGCATTTT. This gives the protein CASSLLSGGGSQPQHF. Variable domain in full (rest from reference TRBV7-2 and TRBJ1-5): GAGVSQSPSNKVTEKGKDVELRCDPISGHTALYWYRQSLGQGLEFLIYFQGNSAPDKSGLPSDRFSAERTGGSVSTLTIQRTQQEDSAVYLCASSLLSGGGSQPQHFGDGTRLSIL.

The chain recombines TRBV6-1 with TRBJ2-1; 8 bases align to TRBD1. V lost 4 bases and J lost 7; bases outside the gene matches: 9. This CDR3 is built from 15 residues. CDR1 and CDR2 (germline): MNHNS, SASEGT. The CDR3 DNA follows: TGTGCCAGCAGTGGGGTGACAGGGGCCTGGAATGAGCAGTTCTTC. Amino acid sequence: CASSGVTGAWNEQFF.

The chain has TRBV6-1 and TRBJ2-1; TRBD1 is a possible D gene (6 bases). The germline V gene encodes CDR1 MNHNS and CDR2 SASEGT. With 5 bases removed from V and 10 bases from J, the gap between germline ends came to 21 bases. The CDR3 covers 15 residues. In nucleotides, the CDR3 is TGTGCCAGCAGTACAGGGCCCACCATTGGGCAGGAGCAGTTCTTC. As protein: CASSTGPTIGQEQFF.

This chain connects TRBV11-3 to TRBJ2-2; 12 positions agree with TRBD1. Germline V CDR1 and CDR2: SGHNT, YENEEA. This CDR3 comprises 18 residues. The V segment lost 5 bases and the J segment 6 bases; nucleotides outside the gene matches: 13. The CDR3 region has the DNA TGTGCCAGCAGCACCGGGACAGGGGGCGCGGGGGTACCCGGGGAGCTGTTTTTT. It encodes CASSTGTGGAGVPGELFF.

The chain has TRBV2 and TRBJ2-3; the D gene is possibly TRBD2 (5 bases). The ends were cut back, 4 bases at V and 1 base at J, with 21 bases in the middle. Germline V gene lookup returns CDR1 SNHLY and CDR2 FYNNEI. The CDR3 totals 18 residues. The CDR3 nucleotides read TGTGCCAGCAGTGTGGAGGAGGTCGGGGAGATTCGCACAGATACGCAGTATTTT. Encoded protein: CASSVEEVGEIRTDTQYF.